Sequencing of this TCR beta chain was carried out in a study of CXCR3-negative and CXCR3-positive naive CD8 T cells. In the case of this clonotype: What it binds is unknown.

The CDR3 is 14 residues long. Germline V gives CDR1 SGHVS, CDR2 FNYEAQ. The authors made the TRB cDNA libraries by 5' RACE using UMI labels. From its re-call of the 5' RACE reads, TCRdb lists each CDR3 protein once, without DNA. The data show over 70,000 distinct CDR3 sequences, and the top ten clones hold 1.5% to 2%. Findings of the study overall: Diversity was high in both naive subsets and much lower in memory cells. TRBV-TRBJ usage was similar across naive CXCR3 subsets but distinct in memory cells. Naive subsets did not differ in surface CD5, and TRB CDR3 properties served to infer TCR strength. In CXCR3-positive naive cells, the TRB CDR3s were more hydrophobic than in CXCR3-negative naive cells.

The sample was naive CXCR3- CD8+ T cells from blood. Subset noted: CD45RO-CCR7+CD27+CD95- naive CD8+ T cells lacking CXCR3 (TNR3-). This chain links TRBV7-6 with TRBJ1-1; the TCRdb call, TRBD1, lacks DNA for checking. The TCR originated in a human donor in good health. Some clones in this sample may be carry-over from other donors' samples. This CDR3 reads CASRAADRDTEAFF.